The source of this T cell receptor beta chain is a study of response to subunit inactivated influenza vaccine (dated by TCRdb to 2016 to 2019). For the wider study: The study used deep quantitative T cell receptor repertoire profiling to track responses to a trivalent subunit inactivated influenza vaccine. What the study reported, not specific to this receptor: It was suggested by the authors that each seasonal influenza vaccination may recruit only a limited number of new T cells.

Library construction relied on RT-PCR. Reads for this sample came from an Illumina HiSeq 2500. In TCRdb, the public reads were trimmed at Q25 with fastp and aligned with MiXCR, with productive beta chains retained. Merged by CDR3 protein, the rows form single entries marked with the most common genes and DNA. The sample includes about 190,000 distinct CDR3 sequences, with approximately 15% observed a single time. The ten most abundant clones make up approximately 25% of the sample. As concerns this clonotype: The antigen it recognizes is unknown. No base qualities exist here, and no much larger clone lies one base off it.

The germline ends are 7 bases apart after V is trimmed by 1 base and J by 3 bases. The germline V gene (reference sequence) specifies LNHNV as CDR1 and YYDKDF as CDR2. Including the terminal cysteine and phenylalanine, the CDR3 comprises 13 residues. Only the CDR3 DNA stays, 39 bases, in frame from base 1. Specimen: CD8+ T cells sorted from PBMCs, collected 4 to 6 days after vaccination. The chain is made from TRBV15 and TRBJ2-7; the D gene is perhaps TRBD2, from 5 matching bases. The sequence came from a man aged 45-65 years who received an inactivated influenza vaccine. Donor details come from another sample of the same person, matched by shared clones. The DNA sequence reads TGTGCCACCAGCAGAGCGGGGTACTACGAGCAGTACTTC. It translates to CATSRAGYYEQYF.